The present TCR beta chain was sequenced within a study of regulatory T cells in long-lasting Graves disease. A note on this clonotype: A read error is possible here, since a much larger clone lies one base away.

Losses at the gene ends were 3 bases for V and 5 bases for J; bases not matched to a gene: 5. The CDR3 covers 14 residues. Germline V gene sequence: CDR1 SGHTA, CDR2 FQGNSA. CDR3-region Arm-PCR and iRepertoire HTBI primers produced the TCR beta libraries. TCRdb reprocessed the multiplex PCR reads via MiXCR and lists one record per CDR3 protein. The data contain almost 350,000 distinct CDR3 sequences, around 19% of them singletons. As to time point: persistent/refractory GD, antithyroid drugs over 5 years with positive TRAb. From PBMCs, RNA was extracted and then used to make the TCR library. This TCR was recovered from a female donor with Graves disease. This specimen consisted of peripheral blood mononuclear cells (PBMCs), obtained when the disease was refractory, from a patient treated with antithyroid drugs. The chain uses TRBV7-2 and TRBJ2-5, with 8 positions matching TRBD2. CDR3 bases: TGTGCCAGCAGCTTCACAGCGGGAGCGGAGACCCAGTACTTC. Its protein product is CASSFTAGAETQYF. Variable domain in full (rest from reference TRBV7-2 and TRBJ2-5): GAGVSQSPSNKVTEKGKDVELRCDPISGHTALYWYRQSLGQGLEFLIYFQGNSAPDKSGLPSDRFSAERTGGSVSTLTIQRTQQEDSAVYLCASSFTAGAETQYFGPGTRLLVL.